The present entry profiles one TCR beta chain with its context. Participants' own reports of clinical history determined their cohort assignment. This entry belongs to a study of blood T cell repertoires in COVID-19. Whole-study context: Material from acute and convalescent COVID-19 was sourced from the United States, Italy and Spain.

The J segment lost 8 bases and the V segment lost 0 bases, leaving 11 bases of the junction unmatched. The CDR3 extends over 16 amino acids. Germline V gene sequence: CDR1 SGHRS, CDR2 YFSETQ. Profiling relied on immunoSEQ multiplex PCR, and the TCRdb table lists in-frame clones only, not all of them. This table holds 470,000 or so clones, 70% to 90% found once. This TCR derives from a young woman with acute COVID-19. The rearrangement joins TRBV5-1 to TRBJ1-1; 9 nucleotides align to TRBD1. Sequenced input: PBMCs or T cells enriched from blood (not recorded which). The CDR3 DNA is TGCGCCAGCAGCTTGGCGCTGGGACAGGGTCTTTGGGAAGCTTTCTTT. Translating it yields CASSLALGQGLWEAFF.